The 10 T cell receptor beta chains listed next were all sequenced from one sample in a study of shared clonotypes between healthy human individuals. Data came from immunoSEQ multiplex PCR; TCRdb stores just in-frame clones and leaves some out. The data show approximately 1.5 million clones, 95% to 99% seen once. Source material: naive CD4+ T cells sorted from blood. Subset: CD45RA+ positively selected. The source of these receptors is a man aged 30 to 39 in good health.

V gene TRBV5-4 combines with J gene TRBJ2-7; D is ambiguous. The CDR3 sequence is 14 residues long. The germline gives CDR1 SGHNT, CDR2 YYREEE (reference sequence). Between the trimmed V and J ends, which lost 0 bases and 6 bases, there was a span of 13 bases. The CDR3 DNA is TGTGCCAGCAGCTTGGATTCGGGCGCTTCCGAGCAGTACTTC. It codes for CASSLDSGASEQYF.

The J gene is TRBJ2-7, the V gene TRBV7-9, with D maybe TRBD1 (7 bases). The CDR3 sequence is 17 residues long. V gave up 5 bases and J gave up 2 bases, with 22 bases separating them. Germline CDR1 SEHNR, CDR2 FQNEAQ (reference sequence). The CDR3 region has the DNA TGTGCCAGCAGCCCAGTAGACAGGGAGGTTCCCGCCTACGAGCAGTACTTC. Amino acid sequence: CASSPVDREVPAYEQYF.

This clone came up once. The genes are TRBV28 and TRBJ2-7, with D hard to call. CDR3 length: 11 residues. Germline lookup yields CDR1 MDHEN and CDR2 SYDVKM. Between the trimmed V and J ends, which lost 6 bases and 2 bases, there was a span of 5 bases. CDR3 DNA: TGTGCCAGCAGGACGGCCTACGAGCAGTACTTC. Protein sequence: CASRTAYEQYF.

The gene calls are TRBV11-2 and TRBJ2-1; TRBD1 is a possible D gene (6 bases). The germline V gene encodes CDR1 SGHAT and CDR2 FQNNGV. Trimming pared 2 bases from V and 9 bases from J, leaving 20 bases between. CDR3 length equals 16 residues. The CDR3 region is CASSLSGAGMIREQFF. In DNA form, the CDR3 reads TGTGCCAGCAGCTTATCAGGGGCAGGGATGATTCGTGAGCAGTTCTTC. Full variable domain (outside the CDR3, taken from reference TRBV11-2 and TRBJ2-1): EAGVAQSPRYKIIEKRQSVAFWCNPISGHATLYWYQQILGQGPKLLIQFQNNGVVDDSQLPKDRFSAERLKGVDSTLKIQPAKLEDSAVYLCASSLSGAGMIREQFFGPGTRLTVL.

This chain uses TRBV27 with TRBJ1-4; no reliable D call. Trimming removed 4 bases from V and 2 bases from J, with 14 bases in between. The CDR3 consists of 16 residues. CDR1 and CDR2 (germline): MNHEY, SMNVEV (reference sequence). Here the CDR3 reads CASSYVGLFTNEKLFF. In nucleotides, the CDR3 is TGTGCCAGCAGTTATGTGGGTCTATTCACTAATGAAAAACTGTTTTTT. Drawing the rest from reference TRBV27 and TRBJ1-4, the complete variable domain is EAQVTQNPRYLITVTGKKLTVTCSQNMNHEYMSWYRQDPGLGLRQIYYSMNVEVTDKGDVPEGYKVSRKEKRNFPLILESPSPNQTSLYFCASSYVGLFTNEKLFFGSGTQLSVL.

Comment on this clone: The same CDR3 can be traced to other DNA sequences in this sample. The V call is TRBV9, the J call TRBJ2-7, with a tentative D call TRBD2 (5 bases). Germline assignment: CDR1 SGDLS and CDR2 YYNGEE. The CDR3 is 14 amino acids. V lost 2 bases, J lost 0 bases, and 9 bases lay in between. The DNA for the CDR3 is TGTGCCAGCAGCGTCGGAGGAAGCTCCTACGAGCAGTACTTC. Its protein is CASSVGGSSYEQYF.

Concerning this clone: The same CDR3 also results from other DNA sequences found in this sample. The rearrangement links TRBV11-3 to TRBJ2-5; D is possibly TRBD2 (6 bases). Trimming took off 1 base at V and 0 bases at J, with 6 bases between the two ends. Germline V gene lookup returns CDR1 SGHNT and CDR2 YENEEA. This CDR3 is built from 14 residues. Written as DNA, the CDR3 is TGTGCCAGCAGCTTAGGGACTAACCAAGAGACCCAGTACTTC. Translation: CASSLGTNQETQYF.

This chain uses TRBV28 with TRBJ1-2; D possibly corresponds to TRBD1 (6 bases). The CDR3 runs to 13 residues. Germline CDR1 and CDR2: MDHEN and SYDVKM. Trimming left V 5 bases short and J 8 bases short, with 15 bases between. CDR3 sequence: CASSLQQGGGYTF. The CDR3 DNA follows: TGTGCCAGCAGTCTCCAACAGGGAGGAGGCTACACCTTC.

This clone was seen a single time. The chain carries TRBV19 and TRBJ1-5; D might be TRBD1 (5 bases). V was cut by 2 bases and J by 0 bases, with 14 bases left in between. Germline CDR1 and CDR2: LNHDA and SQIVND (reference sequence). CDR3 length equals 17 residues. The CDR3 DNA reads TGTGCCAGTAGTATACTGACACAGGCGTATAGCAATCAGCCCCAGCATTTT. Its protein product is CASSILTQAYSNQPQHF.

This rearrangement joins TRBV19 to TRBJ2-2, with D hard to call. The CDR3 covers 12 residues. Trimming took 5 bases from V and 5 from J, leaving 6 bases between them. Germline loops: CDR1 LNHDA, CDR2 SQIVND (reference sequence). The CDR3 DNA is TGTGCCAGTAGTCGGTCGACCGGGGAGCTGTTTTTT. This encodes CASSRSTGELFF.